This T cell receptor (beta chain) was captured in a study of T cell repertoires in cytomegalovirus infection. Background on the study: It was the public TCR beta signatures that indicated both CMV infection and matching HLA type.

Points from the study as a whole: Adding up the frequency of public TCR beta families identified people who carried CMV plus the relevant HLA.

Details on this clonotype: Its antigen is as yet unknown.

This CDR3 region has 14 residues. Germline V gene lookup returns CDR1 DFQATT and CDR2 SNEGSKA (reference sequence). V was trimmed by 2 bases and J by 0 bases, leaving 10 bases between them. A single record per CDR3 protein comes from TCRdb applying MiXCR to the reads. The table shows 350,000 to 550,000 distinct CDR3 sequences, with approximately 31% occurring only once. Specimen: PBMCs. The chain is built from TRBV20-1 and TRBJ1-1; no firm D call. The TCR sequence derives from a human donor in good health (CMV status not recorded). Some clones in this sample may be carry-over from other donors' samples. The DNA of the CDR3 is TGCAGTGCTAGACTACCAGGAGTGAACACTGAAGCTTTCTTT. It encodes CSARLPGVNTEAFF.